This entry is about one T cell receptor beta chain. Its antigen is not known. This CDR3 spans 12 amino acids. Germline loops: CDR1 SNHLY, CDR2 FYNNEI. Trimming pared 7 bases from V and 6 bases from J, leaving 13 bases between. The immunoSEQ assay was version 4, run in survey mode. Libraries were prepared by immunoSEQ multiplex PCR; TCRdb keeps only in-frame clonotypes and omits some of them. This table has approximately 20,000 clones, around 82% appearing once. The stimulus was lysate of CMV-infected fibroblasts, roughly 10 ug/mL. Responding CD4+ T cells were sorted by upregulation of both CD40 ligand and CD69. This sample stems from a study of persistence of HIV-infected CD4 T cells. Across the study: Suppressive ART had lasted a median of 8 years.

Study-wide results and limits: Degenerate expanded CDR3beta sequences were enriched among CMV- and Gag-responding cells.

The receptor comes from an adult man with HIV who was CMV-seropositive. Here the sequenced sample was CD4+ T cells sorted from PBMCs after approximately 19-hour stimulation, taken from a patient who received antiretroviral therapy. The chain links TRBV2 to TRBJ2-7; D is perhaps TRBD1 or TRBD2 (6 bases each). The CDR3 DNA follows: TGTGCCAGCACTACTTCGGGGGCCGAGCAGTACTTC. It codes for CASTTSGAEQYF.